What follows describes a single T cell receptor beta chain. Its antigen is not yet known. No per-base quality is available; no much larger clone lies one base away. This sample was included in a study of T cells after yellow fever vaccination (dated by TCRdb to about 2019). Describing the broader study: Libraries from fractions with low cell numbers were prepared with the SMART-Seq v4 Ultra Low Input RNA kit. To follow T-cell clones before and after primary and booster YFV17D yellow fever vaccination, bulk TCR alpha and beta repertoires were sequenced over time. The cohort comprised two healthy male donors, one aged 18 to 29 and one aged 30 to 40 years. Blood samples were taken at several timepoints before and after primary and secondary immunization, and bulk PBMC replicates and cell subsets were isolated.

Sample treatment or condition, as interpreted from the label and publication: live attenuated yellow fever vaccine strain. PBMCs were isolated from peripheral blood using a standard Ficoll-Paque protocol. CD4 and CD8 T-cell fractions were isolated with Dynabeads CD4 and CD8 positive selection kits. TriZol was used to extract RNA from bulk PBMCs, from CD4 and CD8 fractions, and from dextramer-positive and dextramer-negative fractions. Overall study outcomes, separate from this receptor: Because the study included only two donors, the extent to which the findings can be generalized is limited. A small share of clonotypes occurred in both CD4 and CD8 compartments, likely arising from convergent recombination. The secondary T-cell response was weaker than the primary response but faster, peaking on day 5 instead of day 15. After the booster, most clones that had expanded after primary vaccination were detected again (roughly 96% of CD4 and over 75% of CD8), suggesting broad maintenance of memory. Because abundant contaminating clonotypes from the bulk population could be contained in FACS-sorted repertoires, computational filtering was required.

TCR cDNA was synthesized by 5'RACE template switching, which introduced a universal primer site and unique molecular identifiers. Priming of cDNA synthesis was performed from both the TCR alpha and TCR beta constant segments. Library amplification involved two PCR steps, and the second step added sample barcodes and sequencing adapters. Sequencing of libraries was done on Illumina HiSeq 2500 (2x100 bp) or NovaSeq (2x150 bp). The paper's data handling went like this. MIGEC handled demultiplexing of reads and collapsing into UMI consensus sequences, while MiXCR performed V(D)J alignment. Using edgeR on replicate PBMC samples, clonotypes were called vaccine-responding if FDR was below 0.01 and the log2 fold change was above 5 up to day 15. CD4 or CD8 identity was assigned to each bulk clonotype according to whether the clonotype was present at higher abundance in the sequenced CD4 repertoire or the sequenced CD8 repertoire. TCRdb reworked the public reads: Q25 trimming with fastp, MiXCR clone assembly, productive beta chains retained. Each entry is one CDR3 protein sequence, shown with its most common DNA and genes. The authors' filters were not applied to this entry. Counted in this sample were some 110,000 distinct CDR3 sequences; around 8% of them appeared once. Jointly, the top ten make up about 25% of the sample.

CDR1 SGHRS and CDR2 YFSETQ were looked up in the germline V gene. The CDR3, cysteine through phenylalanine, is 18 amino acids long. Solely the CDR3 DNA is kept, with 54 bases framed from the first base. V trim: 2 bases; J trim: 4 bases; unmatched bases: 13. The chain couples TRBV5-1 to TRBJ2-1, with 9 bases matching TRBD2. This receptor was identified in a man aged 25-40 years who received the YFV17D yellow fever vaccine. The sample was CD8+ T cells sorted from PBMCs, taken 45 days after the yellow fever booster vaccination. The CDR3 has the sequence CASSFPGTSSGSYNEQFF. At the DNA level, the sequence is TGCGCCAGCAGCTTCCCCGGGACTAGCTCTGGGTCTTACAATGAGCAGTTCTTC.